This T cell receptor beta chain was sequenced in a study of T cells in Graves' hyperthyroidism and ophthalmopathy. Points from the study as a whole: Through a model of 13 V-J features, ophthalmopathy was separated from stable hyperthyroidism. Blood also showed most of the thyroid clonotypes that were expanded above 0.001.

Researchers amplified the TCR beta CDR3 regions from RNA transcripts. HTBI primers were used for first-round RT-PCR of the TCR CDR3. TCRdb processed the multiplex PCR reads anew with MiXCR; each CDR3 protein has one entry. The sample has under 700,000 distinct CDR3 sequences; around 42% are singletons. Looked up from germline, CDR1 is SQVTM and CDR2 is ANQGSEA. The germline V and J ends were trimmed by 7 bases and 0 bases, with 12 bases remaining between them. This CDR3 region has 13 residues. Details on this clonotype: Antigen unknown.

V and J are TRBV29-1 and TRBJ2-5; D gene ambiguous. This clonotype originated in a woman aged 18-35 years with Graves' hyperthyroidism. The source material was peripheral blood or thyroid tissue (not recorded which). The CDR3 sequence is CSARPGYQETQYF. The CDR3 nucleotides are TGCAGCGCCCGGCCTGGGTACCAAGAGACCCAGTACTTC.